Here is one TCR beta chain with its context. From germline, CDR1 is GTSNPN and CDR2 SVGIG (reference sequence). The CDR3 runs 18 residues. With 2 bases clipped from V and 0 bases from J, the junction kept 12 bases outside the gene matches. Enrolled through a virtual design, the participants were between roughly 18 and 100 years of age and came from under 30 US areas. Participant reports of clinical history set cohort assignment. Sequencing was performed with immunoSEQ multiplex PCR; in TCRdb, only in-frame clones are kept and a portion is missing. Here the sample spans almost 250,000 clones, roughly 89% being singletons. This entry belongs to a study of blood T cell repertoires in COVID-19.

The sequenced sample was PBMCs or T cells enriched from blood (not recorded which). This chain uses TRBV30 with TRBJ2-1; the match to TRBD2 covers 8 bases. The TCR sequence derives from a woman aged 30 to 39 who had recovered from COVID-19. The CDR3 is CAWSSSGRAWGSYNEQFF. Written as DNA, the CDR3 is TGTGCCTGGAGTTCATCCGGGAGGGCCTGGGGCTCCTACAATGAGCAGTTCTTC.